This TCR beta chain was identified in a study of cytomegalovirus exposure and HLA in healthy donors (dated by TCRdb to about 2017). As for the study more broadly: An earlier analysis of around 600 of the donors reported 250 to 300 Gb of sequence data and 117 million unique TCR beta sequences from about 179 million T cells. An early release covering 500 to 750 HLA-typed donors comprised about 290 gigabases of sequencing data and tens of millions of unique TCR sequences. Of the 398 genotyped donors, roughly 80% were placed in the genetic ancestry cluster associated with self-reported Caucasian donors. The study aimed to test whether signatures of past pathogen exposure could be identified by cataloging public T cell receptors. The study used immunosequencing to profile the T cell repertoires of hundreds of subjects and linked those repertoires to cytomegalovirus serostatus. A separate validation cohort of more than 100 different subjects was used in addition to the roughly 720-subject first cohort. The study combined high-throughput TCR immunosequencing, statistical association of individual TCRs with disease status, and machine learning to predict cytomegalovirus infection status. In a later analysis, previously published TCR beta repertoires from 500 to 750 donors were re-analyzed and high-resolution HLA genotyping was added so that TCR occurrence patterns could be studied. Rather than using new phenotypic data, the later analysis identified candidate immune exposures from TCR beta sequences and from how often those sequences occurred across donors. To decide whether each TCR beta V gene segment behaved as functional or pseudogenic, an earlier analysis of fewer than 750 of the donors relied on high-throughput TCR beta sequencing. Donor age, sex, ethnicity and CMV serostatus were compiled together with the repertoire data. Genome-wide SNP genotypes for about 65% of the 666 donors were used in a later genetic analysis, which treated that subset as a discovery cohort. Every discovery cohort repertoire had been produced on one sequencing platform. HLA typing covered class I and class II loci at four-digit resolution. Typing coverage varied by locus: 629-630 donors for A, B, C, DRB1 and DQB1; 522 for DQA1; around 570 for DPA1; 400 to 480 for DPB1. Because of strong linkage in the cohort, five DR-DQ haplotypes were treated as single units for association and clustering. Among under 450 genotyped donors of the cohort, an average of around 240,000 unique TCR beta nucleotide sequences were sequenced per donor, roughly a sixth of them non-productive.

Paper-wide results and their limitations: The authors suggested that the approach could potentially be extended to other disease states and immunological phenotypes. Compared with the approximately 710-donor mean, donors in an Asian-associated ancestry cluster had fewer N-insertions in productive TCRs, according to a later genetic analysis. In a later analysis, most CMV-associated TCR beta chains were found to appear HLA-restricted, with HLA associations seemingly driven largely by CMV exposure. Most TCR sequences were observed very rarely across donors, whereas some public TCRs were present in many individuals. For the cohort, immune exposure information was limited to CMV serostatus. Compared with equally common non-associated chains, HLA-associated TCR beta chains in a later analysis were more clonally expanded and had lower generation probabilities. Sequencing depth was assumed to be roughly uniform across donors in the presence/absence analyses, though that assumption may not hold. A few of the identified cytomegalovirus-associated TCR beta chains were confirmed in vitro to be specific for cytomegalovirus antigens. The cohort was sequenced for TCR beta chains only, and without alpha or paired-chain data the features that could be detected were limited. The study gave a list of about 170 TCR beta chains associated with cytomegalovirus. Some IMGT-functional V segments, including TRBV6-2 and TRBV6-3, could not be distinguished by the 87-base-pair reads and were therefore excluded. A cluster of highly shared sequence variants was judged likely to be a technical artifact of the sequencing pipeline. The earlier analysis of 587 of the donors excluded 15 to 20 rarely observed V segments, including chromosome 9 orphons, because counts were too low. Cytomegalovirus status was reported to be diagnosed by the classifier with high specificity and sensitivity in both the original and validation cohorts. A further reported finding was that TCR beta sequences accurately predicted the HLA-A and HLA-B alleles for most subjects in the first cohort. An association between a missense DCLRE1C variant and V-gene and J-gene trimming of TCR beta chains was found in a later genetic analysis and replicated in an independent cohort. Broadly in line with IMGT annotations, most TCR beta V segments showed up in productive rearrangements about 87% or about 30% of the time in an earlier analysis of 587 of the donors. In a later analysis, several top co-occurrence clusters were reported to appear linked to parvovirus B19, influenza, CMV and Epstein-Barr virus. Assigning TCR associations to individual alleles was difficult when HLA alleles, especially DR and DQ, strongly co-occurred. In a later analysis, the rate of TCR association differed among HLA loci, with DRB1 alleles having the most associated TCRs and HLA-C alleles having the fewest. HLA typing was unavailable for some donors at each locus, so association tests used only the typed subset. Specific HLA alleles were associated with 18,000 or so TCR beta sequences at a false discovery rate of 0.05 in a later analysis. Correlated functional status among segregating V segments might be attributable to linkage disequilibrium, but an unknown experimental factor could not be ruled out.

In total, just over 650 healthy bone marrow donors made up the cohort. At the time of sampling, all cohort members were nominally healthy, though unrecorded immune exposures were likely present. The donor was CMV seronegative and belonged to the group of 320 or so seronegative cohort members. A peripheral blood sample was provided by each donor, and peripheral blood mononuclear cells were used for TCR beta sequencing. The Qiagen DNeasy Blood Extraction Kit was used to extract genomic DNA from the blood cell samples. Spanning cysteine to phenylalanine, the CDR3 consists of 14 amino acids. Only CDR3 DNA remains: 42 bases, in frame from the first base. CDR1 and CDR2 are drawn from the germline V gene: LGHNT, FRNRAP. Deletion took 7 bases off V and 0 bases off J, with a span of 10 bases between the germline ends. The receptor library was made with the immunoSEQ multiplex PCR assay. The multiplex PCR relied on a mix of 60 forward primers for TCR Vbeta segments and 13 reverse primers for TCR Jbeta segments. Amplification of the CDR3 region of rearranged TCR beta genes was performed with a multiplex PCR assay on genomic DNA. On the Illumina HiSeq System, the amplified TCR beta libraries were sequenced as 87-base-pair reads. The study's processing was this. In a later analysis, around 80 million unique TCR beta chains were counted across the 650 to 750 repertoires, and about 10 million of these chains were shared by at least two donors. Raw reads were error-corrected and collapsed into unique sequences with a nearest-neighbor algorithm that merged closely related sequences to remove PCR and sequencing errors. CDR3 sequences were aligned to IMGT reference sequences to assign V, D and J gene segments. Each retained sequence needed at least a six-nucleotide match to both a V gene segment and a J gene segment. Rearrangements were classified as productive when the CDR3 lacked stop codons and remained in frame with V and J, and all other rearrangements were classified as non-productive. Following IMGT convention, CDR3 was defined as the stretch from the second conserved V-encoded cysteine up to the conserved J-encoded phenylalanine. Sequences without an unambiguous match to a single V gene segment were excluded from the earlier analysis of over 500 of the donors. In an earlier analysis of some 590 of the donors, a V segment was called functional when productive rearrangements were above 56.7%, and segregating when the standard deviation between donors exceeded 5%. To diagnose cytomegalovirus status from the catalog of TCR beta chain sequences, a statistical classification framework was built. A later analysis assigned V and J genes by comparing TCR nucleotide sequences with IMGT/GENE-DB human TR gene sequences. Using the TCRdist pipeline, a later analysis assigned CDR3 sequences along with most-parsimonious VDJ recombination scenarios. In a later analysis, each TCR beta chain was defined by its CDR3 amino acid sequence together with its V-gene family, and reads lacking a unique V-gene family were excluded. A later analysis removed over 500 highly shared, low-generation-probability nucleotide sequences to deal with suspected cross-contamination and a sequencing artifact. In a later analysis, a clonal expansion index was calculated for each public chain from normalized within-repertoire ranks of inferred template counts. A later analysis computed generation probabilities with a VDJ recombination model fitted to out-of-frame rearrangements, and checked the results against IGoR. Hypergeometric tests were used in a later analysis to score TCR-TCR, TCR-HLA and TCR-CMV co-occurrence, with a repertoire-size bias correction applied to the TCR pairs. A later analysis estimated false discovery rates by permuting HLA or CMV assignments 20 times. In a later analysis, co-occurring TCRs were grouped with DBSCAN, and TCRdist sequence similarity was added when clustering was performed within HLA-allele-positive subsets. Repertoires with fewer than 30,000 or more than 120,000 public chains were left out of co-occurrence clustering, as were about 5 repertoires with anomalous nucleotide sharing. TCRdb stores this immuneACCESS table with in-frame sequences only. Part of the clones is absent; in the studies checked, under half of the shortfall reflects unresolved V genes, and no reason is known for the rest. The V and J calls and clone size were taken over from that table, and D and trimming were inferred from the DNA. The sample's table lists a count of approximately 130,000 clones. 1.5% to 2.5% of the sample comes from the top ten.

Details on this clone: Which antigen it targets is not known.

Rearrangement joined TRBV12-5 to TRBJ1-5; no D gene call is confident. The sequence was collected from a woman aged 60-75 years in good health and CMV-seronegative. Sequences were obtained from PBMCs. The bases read TGTGCTAGTGCCACACAAGATAGCAATCAGCCCCAGCATTTT. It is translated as CASATQDSNQPQHF.